The source of this T cell receptor beta chain is a study of blood T cell repertoires in COVID-19. Study-wide background: COVID-19 samples collected from the United States, Italy and Spain covered acute and convalescent phases.

The method was immunoSEQ multiplex PCR; TCRdb's version includes in-frame clones alone and lacks a portion of them. The sample consists of about 220,000 clones, around 84% of them appearing once. Participant age was roughly 18 to 90 years, and participants resided in fewer than 25 US areas. Cohort 3 recovery required two negative PCRs, clearance, or symptom resolution. The CDR3 is made up of 13 amino acids. The J segment lost 13 bases and the V segment lost 2 bases, leaving 5 bases of the junction unmatched. Germline CDR1 MGHRA, CDR2 YSYEKL. The origin of this receptor is a woman aged 40 to 50 who had recovered from COVID-19. What was sequenced was PBMCs or T cells enriched from blood (not recorded which). J is TRBJ1-6 and V is TRBV4-1, with TRBD1 matching 7 bases. CDR3 bases: TGCGCCAGCAGCCAAACAGGGGTCTCGCCCCTCCACTTT. Translating gives CASSQTGVSPLHF.